Below are 3 T cell receptor beta chains sequenced from a single sample in a study of patients and donors after allogeneic stem cell transplantation. TCRdb recomputed calls from the RT-PCR reads with MiXCR, one row per CDR3 protein. The data show approximately 410,000 distinct CDR3 sequences, 16% seen once. The specimen was blood, either unsorted or a sorted T cell fraction (not recorded which). The receptor set was obtained from a human donor who was either an allogeneic HSCT recipient or a stem cell or donor lymphocyte infusion donor (not recorded which). It is not recorded whose cells these are; they may come from a transplant donor.

V and J are TRBV7-2 and TRBJ2-5, with D possibly being TRBD1 (5 bases). Germline CDR1 and CDR2: SGHTA and FQGNSA. V was shortened by 5 bases and J by 5 bases, with 15 bases between the two germline ends. This CDR3 is 14 amino acids long. The CDR3 DNA sequence: TGTGCCAGCAGCCAAAGGGCAGGGAAGGAGACCCAGTACTTC. Translating gives CASSQRAGKETQYF.

This clonotype was picked up many times. This sequence joins TRBV27 and TRBJ1-2; 9 positions match TRBD1. Germline V gene data show CDR1 as MNHEY and CDR2 as SMNVEV (reference sequence). V was clipped by 4 bases and J by 2 bases; unmatched bases: 2. The CDR3 is 14 residues long. CDR3 residues: CASSSGTGNYGYTF. The CDR3 region has the DNA TGTGCCAGCAGTTCCGGGACAGGGAACTATGGCTACACCTTC.

This sequence joins TRBV13 and TRBJ2-7, with TRBD2 as a possible D gene (5 bases). CDR3 length: 14 residues. The V end lost 4 bases, the J end lost 1 base, and 11 bases lay between the germline ends. Germline V gene lookup returns CDR1 PRHDT and CDR2 FYEKMQ (reference sequence). For the CDR3, the DNA is TGTGCCAGCAGCTACTCCGGGATTTCCTACGAGCAGTACTTC. It encodes CASSYSGISYEQYF.